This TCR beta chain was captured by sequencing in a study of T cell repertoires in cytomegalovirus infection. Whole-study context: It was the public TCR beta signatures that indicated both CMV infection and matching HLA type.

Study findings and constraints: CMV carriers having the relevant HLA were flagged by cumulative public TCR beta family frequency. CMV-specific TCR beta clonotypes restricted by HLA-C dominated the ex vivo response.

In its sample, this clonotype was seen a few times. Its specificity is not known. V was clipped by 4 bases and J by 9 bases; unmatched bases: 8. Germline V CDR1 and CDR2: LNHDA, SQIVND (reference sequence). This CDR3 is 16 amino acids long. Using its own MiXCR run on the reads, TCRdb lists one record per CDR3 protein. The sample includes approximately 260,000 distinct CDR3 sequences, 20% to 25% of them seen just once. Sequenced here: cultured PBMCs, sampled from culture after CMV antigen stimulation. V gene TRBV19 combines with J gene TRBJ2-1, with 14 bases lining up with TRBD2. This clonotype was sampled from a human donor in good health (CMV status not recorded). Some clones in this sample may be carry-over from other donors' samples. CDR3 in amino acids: CASSTGTSGRQGEQFF. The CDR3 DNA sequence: TGTGCCAGTAGTACCGGGACTAGCGGGAGACAGGGTGAGCAGTTCTTC.